These 2 T cell receptor beta chains share one sample of origin, sequenced in a study of response to subunit inactivated influenza vaccine. Via MiXCR, TCRdb re-called the RT-PCR reads, giving one row per CDR3 protein. The table lists roughly 700,000 distinct CDR3 sequences, 14% of them singletons. Sequencing used PBMCs from blood, obtained around 14 days before vaccination. These receptors all come from a man aged 50 or older who received an inactivated influenza vaccine.

This clonotype was found a few times. The chain couples TRBV4-1 to TRBJ2-5; 9 bases map to TRBD2. V was pared by 5 bases and J by 5 bases, with 9 bases of the junction left unmatched. Germline CDR1 and CDR2: MGHRA and YSYEKL. CDR3 length: 15 amino acids. The CDR3 here is CASSTTGTSLETQYF. The CDR3 coding sequence is TGCGCCAGCAGCACTACGGGGACTAGCTTGGAGACCCAGTACTTC.

A few counts support this clonotype. The chain uses TRBV24-1 and TRBJ2-1, with 8 bases matching TRBD2. Germline loops: CDR1 KGHDR, CDR2 SFDVKD. Unmatched junction bases numbered 11, after V lost 7 bases and J lost 7 bases. This CDR3 is built from 15 residues. The CDR3 region has the DNA TGTGCCACCAGGGGAGCGAGCGGGAGAGTTAATGAGCAGTTCTTC. Translating it yields CATRGASGRVNEQFF.